This TCR beta chain comes out of a study of OX40 agonist ivuxolimab in advanced cancers. The CDR3 is 12 residues long. CDR1 is MGHRA and CDR2 is YSYEKL in the germline V gene. V lost 6 bases, J lost 5 bases, and 8 bases lay in between. TCRdb keeps only in-frame clones here, not all; method: immunoSEQ multiplex PCR. The repertoire holds about 78,000 clones, with approximately 90% as singletons. V usage is TRBV4-1 and J usage is TRBJ1-3; no clear D. This specimen was CD4+ or CD8+ T cells sorted from blood, taken in a trial of the OX40 agonist ivuxolimab. The TCR comes from an adult with an advanced solid tumor such as melanoma, head and neck, liver or kidney cancer. CDR3 in DNA: TGCGCCAGCAGTCCGGAGAGAAACACCATATATTTT. It encodes CASSPERNTIYF.